The present entry profiles one TCR beta chain with its context. Its antigen is still unknown. CDR3 length: 15 amino acids. Germline V CDR1 and CDR2: GTSNPN, SVGIG (reference sequence). Trimming at V came to 3 bases and at J to 6 bases, leaving 10 bases not matched to a gene. Some clones are missing from TCRdb's copy, which holds only in-frame ones; the method was immunoSEQ multiplex PCR. The sample has around 40,000 clones; around 80% are singletons. The source of the sample is a study of OX40 agonist ivuxolimab in advanced cancers. General observations from the study: Mean expanded clone counts were higher in CD8+ than CD4+ T cells.

This chain links TRBV30 with TRBJ1-1, with 10 bases fitting TRBD1. The sequence was obtained from an adult with an advanced solid tumor such as melanoma, head and neck, liver or kidney cancer. The sample was CD4+ or CD8+ T cells sorted from blood, taken in a trial of the OX40 agonist ivuxolimab. This CDR3 is CAWRRQGAGSAEAFF. Written as DNA, the CDR3 is TGTGCCTGGAGAAGACAGGGGGCAGGATCCGCTGAAGCTTTCTTT.